These 7 T cell receptor beta chains originate from one sample sequenced in a study of immune evolution from preneoplasia to lung adenocarcinoma. Measured with immunoSEQ multiplex PCR; TCRdb has only the in-frame clones, and not every one. This table has 11,000 to 15,000 clones, approximately 80% appearing once. Specimen: FFPE minimally invasive lung adenocarcinoma tissue. These receptors were taken from a person aged 65 to 85 with lung adenocarcinoma.

The chain recombines TRBV2 with TRBJ1-2; D remains ambiguous. Germline assignment: CDR1 SNHLY and CDR2 FYNNEI. Trimming pared 5 bases from V and 8 bases from J, leaving 9 bases between. The CDR3 is 11 amino acids. CDR3 residues: CASSRREGYTF. The CDR3 coding sequence is TGTGCCAGCAGTAGAAGAGAAGGCTACACCTTC.

The V and J genes are TRBV15 and TRBJ1-5; D is ambiguous. V was trimmed by 0 bases and J by 6 bases, leaving 12 bases between them. From germline, CDR1 is LNHNV and CDR2 YYDKDF (reference sequence). The CDR3 consists of 15 residues. The CDR3 nucleotides are TGTGCCACCAGCAGAGATTACGGGAACGGTCAGCCCCAGCATTTT. It encodes CATSRDYGNGQPQHF.

The rearrangement joins TRBV5-1 to TRBJ2-5, with 7 bases identical to TRBD1. In germline, CDR1 is SGHRS, CDR2 YFSETQ. The CDR3 runs to 13 residues. V shed 3 bases and J 4 bases; nucleotides not matched to a gene: 3. CDR3 loop: CASSWDSGETQYF. The CDR3 DNA reads TGCGCCAGCAGCTGGGACAGTGGAGAGACCCAGTACTTC.

This clone was found a few times. V gene TRBV6-5 combines with J gene TRBJ2-7, with D perhaps TRBD1 (6 bases). The germline CDR1 and CDR2 sequences are MNHEY and SVGAGI. CDR3 length: 14 amino acids. The V end lost 2 bases, the J end lost 3 bases, and 11 bases lay between the germline ends. The CDR3 region is CASSYLQDSYEQYF. In DNA form, the CDR3 reads TGTGCCAGCAGTTACCTCCAGGACAGCTACGAGCAGTACTTC.

V and J are TRBV5-4 and TRBJ2-7, with 9 bases that match TRBD1. CDR1 is SGHNT, CDR2 YYREEE, per germline (reference sequence). The CDR3 length is 16 residues. V trimming: 1 base; J trimming: 2 bases; junction bases outside the gene matches: 7. DNA for the CDR3: TGTGCCAGCAGCTTGTCTGTCGGGACAGGGCCCTACGAGCAGTACTTC. This gives the protein CASSLSVGTGPYEQYF.

The chain employs TRBV5-1 and TRBJ1-6, with a possible D match to TRBD1 (6 bases). Looked up from germline, CDR1 is SGHRS and CDR2 is YFSETQ. Trimming took off 0 bases at V and 6 bases at J, with 16 bases between the two ends. The CDR3 consists of 17 residues. The CDR3 protein is CASSLAGGAEGNSPLHF. The CDR3 nucleotides read TGCGCCAGCAGCTTGGCTGGGGGGGCAGAAGGTAATTCACCCCTCCACTTT. The full variable domain, with the rest looked up from reference TRBV5-1 and TRBJ1-6, is KAGVTQTPRYLIKTRGQQVTLSCSPISGHRSVSWYQQTPGQGLQFLFEYFSETQRNKGNFPGRFSGRQFSNSRSEMNVSTLELGDSALYLCASSLAGGAEGNSPLHFGNGTRLTVT.

This clone was detected a few times. The chain links TRBV5-4 to TRBJ2-5; D is ambiguous. The CDR3 totals 14 residues. Trimming took off 1 base at V and 4 bases at J, with 11 bases between the two ends. In germline, CDR1 is SGHNT, CDR2 YYREEE (reference sequence). The CDR3 sequence: CASSLFGFGETQYF. CDR3 coding DNA: TGTGCCAGCAGCTTGTTCGGGTTTGGAGAGACCCAGTACTTC. Drawing the rest from reference TRBV5-4 and TRBJ2-5, the complete variable domain is ETGVTQSPTHLIKTRGQQVTLRCSSQSGHNTVSWYQQALGQGPQFIFQYYREEENGRGNFPPRFSGLQFPNYSSELNVNALELDDSALYLCASSLFGFGETQYFGPGTRLLVL.